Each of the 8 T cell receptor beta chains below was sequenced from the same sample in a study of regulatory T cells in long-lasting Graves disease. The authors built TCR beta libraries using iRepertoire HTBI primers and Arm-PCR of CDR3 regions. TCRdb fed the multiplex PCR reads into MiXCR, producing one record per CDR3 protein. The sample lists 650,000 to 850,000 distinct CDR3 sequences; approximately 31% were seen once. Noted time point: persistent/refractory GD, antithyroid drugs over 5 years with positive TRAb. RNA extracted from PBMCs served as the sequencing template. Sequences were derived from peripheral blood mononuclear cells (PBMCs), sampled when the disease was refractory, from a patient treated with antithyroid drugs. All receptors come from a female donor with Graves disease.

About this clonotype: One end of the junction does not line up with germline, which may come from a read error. The CDR3, as DNA: TGTGCCAGCAGTTCCCTGCGGACAGATAAATCACCCCTCCACTTT. Its protein product is CASSSLRTDKSPLHF. The chain recombines TRBV28 with TRBJ1-6, with TRBD1 as a possible D gene (6 bases). Germline assignment: CDR1 MDHEN and CDR2 SYDVKM. This CDR3 is 15 amino acids long.

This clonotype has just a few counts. DNA for the CDR3: TGCAGTGCTAGCCCCCTTCTGCACACTGAAGCTTTCTTT. Its translation is CSASPLLHTEAFF. The J gene is TRBJ1-1, the V gene TRBV20-1; D gene uncertain. CDR3 length equals 13 residues. Trimming took off 3 bases at V and 3 bases at J, with 11 bases between the two ends. Looked up from germline, CDR1 is DFQATT and CDR2 is SNEGSKA (reference sequence).

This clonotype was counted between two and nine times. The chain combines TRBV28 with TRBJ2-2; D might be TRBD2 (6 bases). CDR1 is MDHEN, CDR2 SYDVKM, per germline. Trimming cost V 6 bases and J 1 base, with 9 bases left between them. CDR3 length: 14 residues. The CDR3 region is CASREGWNTGELFF. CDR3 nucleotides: TGTGCCAGCAGGGAGGGTTGGAACACCGGGGAGCTGTTTTTT.

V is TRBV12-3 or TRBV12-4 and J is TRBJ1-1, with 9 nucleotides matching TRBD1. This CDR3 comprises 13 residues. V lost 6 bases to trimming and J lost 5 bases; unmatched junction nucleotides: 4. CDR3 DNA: TGTGCCAGCAGACAGGGGGCGAGAACTGAAGCTTTCTTT. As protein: CASRQGARTEAFF.

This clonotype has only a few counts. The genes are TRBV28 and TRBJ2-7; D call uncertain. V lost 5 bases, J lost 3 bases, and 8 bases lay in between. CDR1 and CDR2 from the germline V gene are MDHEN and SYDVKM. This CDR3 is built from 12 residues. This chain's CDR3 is CASSPRLYEQYF. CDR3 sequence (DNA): TGTGCCAGCAGTCCGAGACTCTACGAGCAGTACTTC.

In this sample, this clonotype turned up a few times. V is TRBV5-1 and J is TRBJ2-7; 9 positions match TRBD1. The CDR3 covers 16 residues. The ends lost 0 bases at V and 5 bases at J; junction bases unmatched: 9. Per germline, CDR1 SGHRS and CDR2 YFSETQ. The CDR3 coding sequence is TGCGCCAGCAGCTTGGATGCCGGGACAGGGTTTGACGAGCAGTACTTC. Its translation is CASSLDAGTGFDEQYF.

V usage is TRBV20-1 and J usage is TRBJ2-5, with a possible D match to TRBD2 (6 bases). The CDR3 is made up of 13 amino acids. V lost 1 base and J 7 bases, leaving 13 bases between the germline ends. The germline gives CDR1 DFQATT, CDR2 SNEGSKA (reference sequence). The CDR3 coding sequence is TGCAGTGCTAGAGTCAGGACGCGGGGGACCCAGTACTTC. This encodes CSARVRTRGTQYF.

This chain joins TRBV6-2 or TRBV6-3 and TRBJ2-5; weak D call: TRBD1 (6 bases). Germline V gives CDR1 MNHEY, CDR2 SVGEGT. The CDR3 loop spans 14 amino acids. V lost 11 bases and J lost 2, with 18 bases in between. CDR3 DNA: TGTGCCGGACAGACAGGCAGAGGGCAAGAGACCCAGTACTTC. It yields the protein CAGQTGRGQETQYF.